This TCR beta chain appears in the sequencing data of a study of CD8+CD57+ T cells in acquired aplastic anemia (dated by TCRdb to 2016 to 2018). For the wider study: On average, sorted CD4+ and CD8+ cells yielded around 3.4 ug of extracted DNA, with a range of 0.2 to 27.4 ug. CD8+CD57+ expansion was defined as a frequency above the mean frequency observed in healthy subjects.

Profiling of TCR beta VDJ combinations and CDR3 sequences used genomic DNA as the template. An Illumina HiSeq 2000 was used for TCR repertoire sequencing. The original methods were these. TRBV/TRBJ rearrangement plots, CDR3 size and DJ length profiles, and Simpson's diversity index were used to assess repertoires. The most abundant DNA sequence in the deep sequencing data was taken as the immunodominant clone. CDR3 amino acid sequences were checked for sharing across subjects and were also compared against the VDJdb database and published repertoires. TCRdb reworked the public reads: Q25 trimming with fastp, MiXCR clone assembly, productive beta chains retained. A single entry per CDR3 protein holds the most common genes and DNA from its merged rows. The V and J calls shown here were made by TCRdb, not taken from the authors' results. The sample data list about 270,000 distinct CDR3 sequences, and less than 85% of these were observed just once. Of the sample, approximately 42% falls within the top ten clones.

Only one count was recorded for this clonotype. Its antigen specificity is not known. The conserved phenylalanine or tryptophan normally closing the CDR3 is absent here, so this likely arose from a read error. It is unclear where the CDR3 begins or ends on the DNA, so no DNA is shown, and the CDR3 is as TCRdb lists it. Expansion of CD8+CD57+ cells had been shown by flow cytometry in the patients chosen for sequencing. Every patient had severe acquired aplastic anemia, diagnosed using the International Study of Aplastic Anemia and Agranulocytosis and Camitta criteria. Patients had received no therapy at the time of blood sampling. The study deep-sequenced TCR repertoires of sorted CD4+ and CD8+ blood T cells from severe aplastic anemia patients and healthy subjects. In the USA, patient enrollment took place under clinicaltrials.gov protocols 00001620, 01623167, 00001397, 00071045, 00081523 and 00961064. Ficoll-Paque density gradient centrifugation was used to isolate peripheral blood mononuclear cells. CD4+ and CD8+ T cells were sorted by FACS or magnetic beads before DNA extraction.

CDR1 and CDR2, per the germline V gene (reference sequence), are SGHNT and YYREEE. The CDR3 region is 14 residues in length, termini included. Findings and caveats that apply to the study as a whole: Approximately 31 CD8+ CDR3 sequences were found in both patients and controls but appeared to be highly expressed in patients and within the immunodominant clones of the patients. Between patients and healthy controls, no significant difference in CD8+ Simpson's diversity was found (P=0.060).

This clonotype was sampled from a human donor with aplastic anemia. Sequencing was carried out using sorted CD4+, CD8+, or CD8+CD57+ T cells (not recorded which) from PBMCs. The sequence joins TRBV5-4 to TRBJ2-5; TRBD1 is the table's D call, not checked against the DNA. The CDR3 protein: CASSSGVYGYTLYS.